These 27 T cell receptor beta chains came from one sample sequenced in a study of shared clonotypes between healthy human individuals. TCRdb keeps only in-frame clones here, not all; method: immunoSEQ multiplex PCR. In the table there are some 500,000 clones, around 80% of which are singletons. Source material: PBMCs. The source of these receptors is a woman in her thirties or forties in good health. Some clones in this sample may be carry-over from other donors' samples.

Worth noting for this clone: A much larger clonotype is one base distant, so this may be a read error. This specimen includes other DNA sequences encoding the same CDR3. The gene calls are TRBV4-2 and TRBJ1-4; the match to TRBD1 covers 9 bases. The V and J ends lost 3 bases and 8 bases, in that order; junction bases with no gene match: 7. There are 15 residues in the CDR3. Germline V gene data show CDR1 as LGHNA and CDR2 as YNFKEQ. The CDR3 nucleotides are TGTGCCAGCAGCCAGGACAGGGGCTTTAACGAAAAACTGTTTTTT. This gives the protein CASSQDRGFNEKLFF.

The chain is built from TRBV18 and TRBJ1-5; 8 nucleotides match TRBD1. Germline values: CDR1 KGHSH, CDR2 LQKENI. There are 15 residues in the CDR3. The V and J ends lost 2 bases and 7 bases, in that order; junction bases with no gene match: 7. The CDR3 is CASSPGQGYGQPQHF. The DNA of the CDR3 is TGTGCCAGCTCACCAGGACAGGGTTATGGCCAGCCCCAGCATTTT.

The CDR3 nucleotides read TGTGCCAGCTCACCATCTCGGGACGGTGAAAAACTGTTTTTT. Protein: CASSPSRDGEKLFF. This rearrangement joins TRBV18 to TRBJ1-4; TRBD1 might be the D (5 bases). Trimming took 2 bases from V and 7 from J, leaving 11 bases between them. Per germline, CDR1 KGHSH and CDR2 LQKENI. CDR3 length: 14 amino acids.

This chain uses TRBV5-4 with TRBJ2-3; no clear D. This CDR3 has 12 amino acids. The germline CDR1 and CDR2 sequences are SGHNT and YYREEE (reference sequence). V lost 3 bases and J lost 2, with 4 bases in between. The CDR3 loop reads CASSYITDTQYF. DNA of the CDR3: TGTGCCAGCAGCTACATCACAGATACGCAGTATTTT.

V gene TRBV4-2 combines with J gene TRBJ1-3; possibly TRBD1 for D (5 bases). Germline CDR1 is LGHNA and CDR2 is YNFKEQ. The length of the CDR3 is 15 residues. V was trimmed by 4 bases and J by 0 bases, leaving 10 bases between them. This CDR3 reads CASSPRDGSGNTIYF. CDR3 DNA: TGTGCCAGCAGCCCCCGGGACGGCTCTGGAAACACCATATATTTT.

This clone was recorded at least ten times. The V gene is TRBV6-5, the J gene TRBJ2-7, with a weak D call TRBD1 (5 bases). The germline V gene encodes CDR1 MNHEY and CDR2 SVGAGI. The V gene lost 5 bases and the J gene lost 5 bases, with 16 bases spanning the gap. This CDR3 region has 14 residues. CDR3 protein: CASSDRWGSDEQYF. In nucleotides, the CDR3 is TGTGCCAGCAGTGACCGGTGGGGCAGCGACGAGCAGTACTTC.

The genes are TRBV5-1 and TRBJ2-3, with D perhaps TRBD2 (6 bases). CDR1 is SGHRS and CDR2 is YFSETQ in the germline V gene. Between the trimmed V and J ends, which lost 1 base and 3 bases, there was a span of 12 bases. CDR3 length: 15 residues. The CDR3 region has the DNA TGCGCCAGCAGCTTGATATCGGGAGTGACAGATACGCAGTATTTT. Protein: CASSLISGVTDTQYF.

This clone has more than one count but fewer than ten. The rearrangement links TRBV28 to TRBJ1-5, with unresolved D. V was pared by 5 bases and J by 3 bases, with 8 bases between. The CDR3 runs to 13 residues. Germline CDR1 is MDHEN and CDR2 is SYDVKM. The CDR3 region has the DNA TGTGCCAGCAGTCTTCAAGACAATCAGCCCCAGCATTTT. Translation gives CASSLQDNQPQHF.

The chain has TRBV28 and TRBJ2-1; 10 positions agree with TRBD2. The CDR3 length is 16 residues. CDR1 MDHEN and CDR2 SYDVKM come from the germline V gene. V shed 3 bases, J shed 7 bases, and the junction held 9 bases outside the gene matches. The CDR3 reads CASSLHLAGVVNEQFF. CDR3 coding DNA: TGTGCCAGCAGTTTGCACCTAGCGGGAGTAGTAAATGAGCAGTTCTTC.

CDR3 loop: CAGVSSSQRADTQYF. The CDR3 region has the DNA TGTGCCGGCGTCTCCTCTAGCCAGAGGGCAGATACGCAGTATTTT. J is TRBJ2-3 and V is TRBV30, with a weak D call TRBD2 (5 bases). The V end was cut by 8 bases, the J end by 4 bases, with 22 bases between. Germline loops: CDR1 GTSNPN, CDR2 SVGIG (reference sequence). CDR3 size: 15 residues.

The chain joins TRBV19 to TRBJ2-3, with 7 bases identical to TRBD2. CDR3 length: 13 residues. Germline lookup yields CDR1 LNHDA and CDR2 SQIVND (reference sequence). V shed 11 bases, J shed 3 bases, and the junction held 8 bases outside the gene matches. CDR3 protein: CAVGASGTDTQYF. DNA of the CDR3: TGTGCCGTCGGCGCTAGCGGAACAGATACGCAGTATTTT. Complete variable domain (other parts from reference TRBV19 and TRBJ2-3): DGGITQSPKYLFRKEGQNVTLSCEQNLNHDAMYWYRQDPGQGLRLIYYSQIVNDFQKGDIAEGYSVSREKKESFPLTVTSAQKNPTAFYLCAVGASGTDTQYFGPGTRLTVL.

The chain combines TRBV4-3 with TRBJ1-2; D call uncertain. The CDR3 is 13 residues long. CDR1 is LGHNA and CDR2 is YSLEER in the germline V gene. The ends were cut back, 1 base at V and 5 bases at J, with 8 bases in the middle. The DNA of the CDR3 is TGCGCCAGCAGCCAAGGGGGAGGATATGGCTACACCTTC. Protein sequence: CASSQGGGYGYTF.

V and J are TRBV5-8 and TRBJ2-7; D may correspond to TRBD1 or TRBD2 (5 bases each). CDR1 SGHTS and CDR2 YDEGEE come from the germline V gene. With 4 bases removed from V and 6 bases from J, the gap between germline ends came to 14 bases. The CDR3 spans 13 residues. The DNA of the CDR3 is TGTGCCAGCAGCGGGACCCACCCCAGCGAGCAGTACTTC. Its translation is CASSGTHPSEQYF. Variable domain in full (rest from reference TRBV5-8 and TRBJ2-7): EAGVTQSPTHLIKTRGQQATLRCSPISGHTSVYWYQQALGLGLQFLLWYDEGEERNRGNFPPRFSGRQFPNYSSELNVNALELEDSALYLCASSGTHPSEQYFGPGTRLTVT.

This rearrangement joins TRBV19 to TRBJ1-2; 11 positions match TRBD1. V lost 11 bases to trimming and J lost 2 bases; unmatched junction nucleotides: 7. The CDR3 contains 14 residues. Germline V CDR1 and CDR2: LNHDA, SQIVND (reference sequence). As DNA, the CDR3 is TGTGCCGTCAGGACAGGGGGCTCGAACTATGGCTACACCTTC. Translated, it gives CAVRTGGSNYGYTF.

V usage is TRBV7-2 and J usage is TRBJ1-1, with D perhaps TRBD1 (5 bases). This CDR3 spans 15 amino acids. Germline V gene sequence: CDR1 SGHTA, CDR2 FQGNSA. Deletions cut 5 bases from V and 5 bases from J, with 18 bases between. This CDR3 is CASSPSRVRGTEAFF. The CDR3 coding sequence is TGTGCCAGCAGCCCTAGTAGGGTACGGGGGACTGAAGCTTTCTTT.

The chain couples TRBV30 to TRBJ1-6; D gene ambiguous. Trimming pared 0 bases from V and 10 bases from J, leaving 7 bases between. Germline V CDR1 and CDR2: GTSNPN, SVGIG (reference sequence). This CDR3 is built from 12 residues. The CDR3 DNA sequence: TGTGCCTGGAGTGTAAAGGGATCACCCCTCCACTTT. The encoded protein is CAWSVKGSPLHF.

CDR3 DNA sequence: TGTGCCAGCAACTCAGTCGACTATGGCTACACCTTC. It is translated as CASNSVDYGYTF. V and J are TRBV28 and TRBJ1-2; D is uncertain. The CDR3 extends over 12 amino acids. Trimming cost V 7 bases and J 3 bases, with 9 bases left between them. CDR1 is MDHEN, CDR2 SYDVKM, per germline.

This clone was recorded at least ten times. The chain carries TRBV19 and TRBJ1-5; D call uncertain. Germline V gives CDR1 LNHDA, CDR2 SQIVND (reference sequence). The V end lost 7 bases, the J end lost 4 bases, and 11 bases lay between the germline ends. This CDR3 contains 13 residues. This CDR3 is CASTSTQNQPQHF. CDR3 coding DNA: TGTGCCAGTACCAGCACACAAAATCAGCCCCAGCATTTT. Variable domain in full (rest from reference TRBV19 and TRBJ1-5): DGGITQSPKYLFRKEGQNVTLSCEQNLNHDAMYWYRQDPGQGLRLIYYSQIVNDFQKGDIAEGYSVSREKKESFPLTVTSAQKNPTAFYLCASTSTQNQPQHFGDGTRLSIL.

This sequence joins TRBV5-4 and TRBJ2-2; TRBD1 agrees at 8 bases. The germline V gene has CDR1 SGHNT and CDR2 YYREEE (reference sequence). V was pared by 3 bases and J by 4 bases, with 5 bases of the junction left unmatched. The CDR3 is made up of 15 amino acids. The CDR3 sequence: CASSSADRGTGELFF. DNA for the CDR3: TGTGCCAGCAGCTCCGCCGACAGGGGCACCGGGGAGCTGTTTTTT.

The chain joins TRBV18 to TRBJ1-4; 7 nucleotides line up with TRBD1. The CDR3 is 16 amino acids. Trimming removed 3 bases from V and 5 bases from J; junction bases left unmatched: 9. Germline CDR1 reads KGHSH; CDR2 reads LQKENI. The CDR3 reads CASSPWTGTTNEKLFF. CDR3 DNA: TGTGCCAGCTCACCGTGGACAGGCACGACGAATGAAAAACTGTTTTTT.

The sample holds a few counts of this clone. The chain combines TRBV4-2 with TRBJ2-1; D gene uncertain. The ends were cut back, 0 bases at V and 4 bases at J, with 4 bases in the middle. The CDR3 is 13 amino acids. Germline CDR1 reads LGHNA; CDR2 reads YNFKEQ. The CDR3 nucleotides read TGTGCCAGCAGCCAAGAAAAATACAATGAGCAGTTCTTC. Amino acids: CASSQEKYNEQFF.

In its sample, this clone was seen a few times. The V call is TRBV19, the J call TRBJ1-5, with 8 nucleotides matching TRBD1. The CDR3 runs 16 residues. Germline CDR1 and CDR2: LNHDA and SQIVND (reference sequence). V lost 2 bases, J lost 6 bases, and 9 bases stayed unmatched. This CDR3 is CASSISPGQVTQPQHF. CDR3 coding DNA: TGTGCCAGTAGTATATCCCCGGGACAGGTGACTCAGCCCCAGCATTTT.

This clone was counted once. The DNA for the CDR3 is TGCAGCGTTGAACCGGGCCGGGATACGCAGTATTTT. Translated: CSVEPGRDTQYF. The genes are TRBV29-1 and TRBJ2-3; D gene ambiguous. Between the trimmed V and J ends, which lost 2 bases and 6 bases, there was a span of 9 bases. The CDR3 length is 12 residues. Germline V gene data show CDR1 as SQVTM and CDR2 as ANQGSEA.

V is TRBV18 and J is TRBJ2-2; D may be TRBD1 (6 bases). The CDR3 runs 15 residues. The germline CDR1 and CDR2 sequences are KGHSH and LQKENI. V was cut by 6 bases and J by 3 bases, with 14 bases left in between. The CDR3 loop is CASSIQGPDTGELFF. The CDR3 DNA reads TGTGCCAGCTCCATTCAGGGGCCCGACACCGGGGAGCTGTTTTTT.

The J gene is TRBJ2-1, the V gene TRBV27, with 9 bases matching TRBD1. Losses at the gene ends were 7 bases for V and 4 bases for J; bases not matched to a gene: 20. Germline-derived CDR1 and CDR2 are MNHEY and SMNVEV (reference sequence). This CDR3 region has 19 residues. DNA for the CDR3: TGTGCCAGCAAGTTAAAACCCACCGGCCGGGACAGGGTATACAATGAGCAGTTCTTC. This codes for CASKLKPTGRDRVYNEQFF.

The chain carries TRBV11-2 and TRBJ2-5; 8 nucleotides agree with TRBD1. The DNA end favors TRBJ2-7, so the J call may be wrong. Germline values: CDR1 SGHAT, CDR2 FQNNGV. The CDR3 runs 14 residues. The CDR3 region has the DNA TGTGCCAGCAGCTTTCGGACAGGGCAGGACGAGCAGTACTTC. This gives the protein CASSFRTGQDEQYF.

The V call is TRBV27, the J call TRBJ2-1, with 13 bases matching TRBD2. In germline, CDR1 is MNHEY, CDR2 SMNVEV (reference sequence). V lost 6 bases, J lost 5 bases, and 4 bases stayed unmatched. The CDR3 has 15 amino acids. CDR3: CASRPGLAGNNEQFF. The CDR3 DNA reads as TGTGCCAGCAGACCGGGACTAGCGGGAAACAATGAGCAGTTCTTC.